This TCR beta chain derives from a study of blood T cell repertoires in COVID-19. Some clones are missing from TCRdb's copy, which holds only in-frame ones; the method was immunoSEQ multiplex PCR. The sample holds around 200,000 clones, roughly 85% seen once. CDR3 length equals 14 residues. Trimming took 4 bases from V and 1 from J, leaving 8 bases between them. From germline, CDR1 is LGHNA and CDR2 YNFKEQ. The TCR sequence derives from a man between 60 and 75 years old with acute or convalescent COVID-19. Sequences were obtained from peripheral blood. This chain uses TRBV4-2 with TRBJ2-4; D uncertain. The CDR3 region has the DNA TGTGCCAGCAGCCCCCAGTGGGCCAAAAACATTCAGTACTTC. It is translated as CASSPQWAKNIQYF.